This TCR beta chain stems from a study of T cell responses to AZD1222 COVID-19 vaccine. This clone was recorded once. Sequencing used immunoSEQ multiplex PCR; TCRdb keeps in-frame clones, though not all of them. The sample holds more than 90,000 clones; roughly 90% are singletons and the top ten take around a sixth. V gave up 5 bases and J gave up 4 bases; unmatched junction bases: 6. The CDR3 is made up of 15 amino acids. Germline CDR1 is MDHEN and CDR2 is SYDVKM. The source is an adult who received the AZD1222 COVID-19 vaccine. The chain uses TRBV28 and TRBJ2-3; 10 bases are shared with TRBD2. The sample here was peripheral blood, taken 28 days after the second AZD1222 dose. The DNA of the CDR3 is TGTGCCAGCAGTCCCCCAGCGGGAGGGCCAGATACGCAGTATTTT. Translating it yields CASSPPAGGPDTQYF.